These T cell receptor beta chains were read from a single sample in a study of blood T cells in healthy people across ages. TCRdb recomputed calls from the 5' RACE reads with MiXCR, one row per CDR3 protein. The sample lists some 1.6 million distinct CDR3 sequences, about 35% occurring once. The sequenced material came from blood. These receptors were taken from a woman aged 25 to 39 in good health. The CDR3 runs from the conserved cysteine through the conserved F or W. The D gene is left open where the match is weak. Size is omitted from some rows. Given values are once, few, many or a class for expanded clones.

j_call,clone_size,d_call,v_call,cdr3_length,cdr3_nt,cdr3_aa
TRBJ2-1,many,-,TRBV7-9,13,TGTGCCAGCAGCTTAGCGCGGGTAGCTGAGCAGTTCTTC,CASSLARVAEQFF
TRBJ2-5,once,-,TRBV15,13,TGTGCCACCAGCAGAGGATACAAAGAGACCCAGTACTTC,CATSRGYKETQYF
TRBJ1-1,-,-,TRBV3-1,12,TGTGCCAGCAGCCAAGGTGAGGGGGAAGCTTTCTTT,CASSQGEGEAFF
TRBJ2-3,-,-,TRBV4-2,16,TGTGCCAGCAGCCAAGAAGGAGAGGCCTCCACAGATACGCAGTATTTT,CASSQEGEASTDTQYF
TRBJ2-1,-,-,TRBV5-1,11,TGCGCCAGCAGCTTGCACAATGGGCAGTTCTTC,CASSLHNGQFF
TRBJ1-2,-,-,TRBV7-6,14,TGTGCCAGCAGCGGGCCAGGACACTACTATGGCTACACCTTC,CASSGPGHYYGYTF
TRBJ2-5,few,-,TRBV15,15,TGTGCCACCAGCAGAGGAATCCGGGACCAAGAGACCCAGTACTTC,CATSRGIRDQETQYF
TRBJ1-4,-,-,TRBV7-9,16,TGTGCCAGCAGCTTAGCCCTAACAGGGCTTAATGAAAAACTGTTTTTT,CASSLALTGLNEKLFF
TRBJ2-3,-,-,TRBV7-2,17,TGTGCCAGCAGCAGGGGGGGCGGACAGGGTATTGCAGATACGCAGTATTTT,CASSRGGGQGIADTQYF
TRBJ2-7,-,-,TRBV11-2,15,TGTGCCAGCAGCTTAGATTGGAGGCATATCTACGAGCAGTACTTC,CASSLDWRHIYEQYF
TRBJ1-4,-,-,TRBV20-1,14,TGCAGTGCTAGAGTGGAGGTGGGGAATGAAAAACTGTTTTTT,CSARVEVGNEKLFF
TRBJ1-6,-,TRBD1,TRBV7-9,20,TGTGCCAGCAGCTTAGAAAACAGGGGGCCTACCCCGGCTATAGGTTCACCCCTCCACTTT,CASSLENRGPTPAIGSPLHF
TRBJ2-7,many,-,TRBV9,15,TGTGCCAGCAGCCCCGCAGGAACGGCTTCCTACGAGCAGTACTTC,CASSPAGTASYEQYF
TRBJ2-7,-,-,TRBV5-5,14,TGTGCCAGCAGCTTGGTCGTTAGCTCCTACGAGCAGTACTTC,CASSLVVSSYEQYF
TRBJ2-3,few,-,TRBV5-6,14,TGTGCCAGCATTAGCGGTTCTAGCACAGATACGCAGTATTTT,CASISGSSTDTQYF
TRBJ2-7,few,TRBD1,TRBV7-9,16,TGTGCCAGCAGCCCCTCGGGACAGGGTTTGACCTACGAGCAGTACTTC,CASSPSGQGLTYEQYF